This TCR beta chain was captured by sequencing in a study of blood T cell repertoires in COVID-19. As for the study in general: There were acute and convalescent COVID-19 samples, and they came from the United States, Italy and Spain. From T cells, B-cell-depleted T cells, or PBMCs came the material, which was cDNA or gDNA.

The trim removed 0 bases at V and 4 bases at J, leaving 1 base unmatched. CDR3 length: 15 residues. Germline CDR1 and CDR2: SGHRS and YFSETQ. In the original processing: Estimated nucleated cell counts came from reference gene primer amplification. This table comes from immunoSEQ multiplex PCR, and its TCRdb copy is limited to in-frame clones, with some not included. That table is the source of V, J and clone size, and D and trimming were worked out from the DNA. Of 150,000 to 200,000 clones in the sample, almost 85% were seen once. Sequences were obtained from peripheral blood. This receptor was obtained from a woman over 75 with acute or convalescent COVID-19. This chain connects TRBV5-1 to TRBJ2-3; 11 positions agree with TRBD1. The CDR3 DNA is TGCGCCAGCAGCTTGGGGACAGGGGGCGCAGATACGCAGTATTTT. Its translation: CASSLGTGGADTQYF.